This T cell receptor (beta chain) was profiled in a study of blood T cell repertoires in COVID-19. The protocol was immunoSEQ multiplex PCR, while the TCRdb copy is restricted to in-frame clones and leaves out a portion. The data contain about 83,000 clones, around 80% of them seen just once; the ten biggest clones take up around 15%. The CDR3 has 13 amino acids. Germline CDR1 SGDLS, CDR2 YYNGEE. Trimming removed 3 bases at V and 6 bases at J, with 12 bases between. Sequencing input: peripheral blood. The chain combines TRBV9 with TRBJ1-1; possibly TRBD1 for D (6 bases). The TCR sequence derives from an elderly woman with acute or convalescent COVID-19. For the CDR3, the DNA is TGTGCCAGCAGCGAGAGACAGGTTTCTGAAGCTTTCTTT. This translates into CASSERQVSEAFF.